These T cell receptor beta chains were read from a single sample in a study of CD8 T cells in Susac syndrome. TCRdb called the immunoSEQ multiplex PCR reads again in MiXCR, with one record for every CDR3 protein. The table includes about 240,000 distinct CDR3 sequences, almost 97% detected once. The sample was CD4+ T cells from PBMCs. Receptors were obtained from a human donor with Susac syndrome. Both conserved end residues are part of each CDR3. D genes are given only for firm matches. Size values are once, few and many counts, or a class for expanded clones, and some rows have none.

D	length	V	size	J	CDR3	DNA
-	16	TRBV4-1	-	TRBJ2-1	CASSQVASSAYNEQFF	TGCGCCAGCAGCCAAGTAGCGTCGTCAGCCTACAATGAGCAGTTCTTC
-	16	TRBV24-1	-	TRBJ2-6	CATSDSRDTVNNVLTF	TGTGCCACCAGTGACTCCCGGGACACTGTAAACAACGTCCTGACTTTC
-	12	TRBV20-1	-	TRBJ2-1	CSASKGENEQFF	TGCAGTGCTAGTAAGGGGGAAAATGAGCAGTTCTTC
-	12	TRBV30	once	TRBJ1-1	CAWRRDRFEAFF	TGTGCCTGGCGCCGGGACCGCTTTGAAGCTTTCTTT
TRBD2	13	TRBV10-2	-	TRBJ2-1	CASKGLASNEQFF	TGCGCCAGCAAGGGACTAGCGAGCAATGAGCAGTTCTTC
-	13	TRBV12-3/TRBV12-4	-	TRBJ1-1	CASRKRWNTEAFF	TGTGCCAGCCGGAAACGCTGGAACACTGAAGCTTTCTTT
-	16	TRBV4-2	-	TRBJ2-7	CASSQVPGLRPYEQYF	TGTGCCAGCAGCCAAGTCCCGGGACTCCGCCCCTACGAGCAGTACTTC
TRBD2	16	TRBV20-1	-	TRBJ2-5	CSAAKNQLAGGETQYF	TGCAGTGCTGCCAAAAACCAACTAGCGGGAGGAGAGACCCAGTACTTC
TRBD1	15	TRBV6-2/TRBV6-3	-	TRBJ2-3	CASLPLTGRTDTQYF	TGTGCCAGCCTTCCACTGACAGGGCGCACAGATACGCAGTATTTT
-	13	TRBV27	-	TRBJ2-7	CASSPGQFYEQYF	TGTGCCAGCAGTCCCGGACAGTTCTACGAGCAGTACTTC
TRBD1	16	TRBV28	-	TRBJ1-4	CASSLGTGKTNEKLFF	TGTGCCAGCAGTTTGGGGACAGGGAAAACTAATGAAAAACTGTTTTTT
-	11	TRBV20-1	once	TRBJ2-3	CSANRADTQYF	TGCAGTGCAAACAGGGCAGATACGCAGTATTTT
-	16	TRBV9	-	TRBJ2-5	CASSVAVAGNQETQYF	TGTGCCAGCAGCGTAGCGGTGGCGGGAAACCAAGAGACCCAGTACTTC
TRBD2	14	TRBV30	-	TRBJ2-7	CAWKGLAANYEQYF	TGTGCCTGGAAAGGACTAGCGGCTAACTACGAGCAGTACTTC
-	11	TRBV24-1	-	TRBJ2-5	CATSDLGTQYF	TGTGCCACCAGTGATTTGGGGACCCAGTACTTC
-	14	TRBV5-6	-	TRBJ2-3	CASSLALWPGTQYF	TGTGCCAGCAGCTTGGCTTTGTGGCCCGGTACGCAGTATTTT
TRBD2	17	TRBV5-4	-	TRBJ2-1	CASSLPQLAGGPHEQFF	TGTGCCAGCAGTCTTCCCCAACTAGCGGGAGGGCCACATGAGCAGTTCTTC
-	13	TRBV29-1	once	TRBJ1-3	CSVEGLYGNTIYF	TGCAGCGTTGAAGGTCTTTATGGAAACACCATATATTTT
-	12	TRBV7-9	-	TRBJ1-5	CASSFHREPQHF	TGTGCCAGCAGCTTTCACCGGGAGCCCCAGCATTTT
TRBD2	14	TRBV2	-	TRBJ2-7	CASTLGRDAYEQYF	TGTGCCAGCACCCTCGGGAGGGATGCCTACGAGCAGTACTTC
TRBD1	13	TRBV3-1	once	TRBJ1-1	CASRLQGATEAFF	TGTGCCAGCAGACTGCAGGGGGCCACTGAAGCTTTCTTT
-	13	TRBV29-1	-	TRBJ1-5	CSVLLARVGPQHF	TGCAGCGTCCTCCTTGCCAGGGTCGGGCCCCAGCATTTT
-	11	TRBV20-1	-	TRBJ2-5	CSALGAETQYF	TGCAGTGCTTTGGGGGCAGAGACCCAGTACTTC
-	11	TRBV29-1	-	TRBJ1-2	CSVGGYSGYTF	TGCAGCGTTGGAGGGTATAGTGGCTACACCTTC
TRBD1	15	TRBV27	-	TRBJ2-7	CASSRSGTAIYEQYF	TGTGCCAGCAGTCGGTCGGGGACAGCTATCTACGAGCAGTACTTC
-	16	TRBV15	-	TRBJ1-3	CATSRVFGPRGNTIYF	TGTGCCACCAGCAGAGTCTTCGGGCCCCGTGGAAACACCATATATTTT
-	14	TRBV10-3	-	TRBJ1-2	CAISAAGQDDGYTF	TGTGCCATCAGTGCGGCGGGACAAGATGATGGCTACACCTTC
TRBD1	14	TRBV19	-	TRBJ2-7	CASSLRDRRYEQYF	TGTGCCAGTAGTCTTCGGGACAGGAGATACGAGCAGTACTTC
-	12	TRBV3-1	few	TRBJ2-1	CASSQVRNEQFF	TGTGCCAGCAGCCAAGTCCGCAATGAGCAGTTCTTC
-	14	TRBV12-3/TRBV12-4	-	TRBJ2-1	CASSFYADFNEQFF	TGTGCCAGCAGTTTTTACGCGGACTTCAATGAGCAGTTCTTC
-	12	TRBV20-1	-	TRBJ1-1	CSARGRAGEAFF	TGCAGTGCTAGAGGGAGGGCGGGAGAAGCTTTCTTT
-	12	TRBV4-2	-	TRBJ1-4	CASSQRGVKLFF	TGTGCCAGCAGCCAACGAGGGGTAAAACTGTTTTTT
TRBD1	15	TRBV6-1	-	TRBJ2-5	CASSEVGTGSGTQYF	TGTGCCAGCAGTGAAGTGGGGACAGGCAGCGGGACCCAGTACTTC
TRBD1	13	TRBV18	-	TRBJ1-2	CASSTGEDYGYTF	TGTGCCAGCTCGACAGGGGAGGACTATGGCTACACCTTC
-	11	TRBV27	-	TRBJ2-3	CASPLSDTQYF	TGTGCCAGCCCTTTATCGGATACGCAGTATTTT
-	14	TRBV5-1	-	TRBJ2-5	CASRLSTVRETQYF	TGCGCCAGCAGGCTTAGCACAGTTAGAGAGACCCAGTACTTC
-	12	TRBV30	-	TRBJ2-1	CAWSVQGAEQFF	TGTGCCTGGAGTGTACAAGGGGCTGAGCAGTTCTTC
TRBD2	15	TRBV7-3	-	TRBJ2-3	CASSTSGNRGDTQYF	TGTGCCAGCTCAACTAGCGGGAACAGGGGAGATACGCAGTATTTT
-	16	TRBV29-1	once	TRBJ1-4	CSVDAPAGPVGEKLFF	TGCAGCGTTGACGCCCCCGCAGGTCCAGTGGGTGAAAAACTGTTTTTT
-	13	TRBV20-1	-	TRBJ1-3	CSASFGTENTIYF	TGCAGTGCCTCCTTCGGAACTGAAAACACCATATATTTT
-	17	TRBV5-4	-	TRBJ2-3	CASSKLTRLTSTDTQYF	TGTGCCAGCAGTAAACTTACGCGGCTAACTAGCACAGATACGCAGTATTTT
TRBD2	14	TRBV9	-	TRBJ2-7	CASSSRTSGGEQYF	TGTGCCAGCAGCTCAAGGACTAGCGGTGGGGAGCAGTACTTC
TRBD1	16	TRBV11-2	-	TRBJ2-7	CASSHPFGQGTPEQYF	TGTGCCAGCAGCCATCCCTTTGGACAGGGGACACCCGAGCAGTACTTC
TRBD1	14	TRBV12-3/TRBV12-4	-	TRBJ2-7	CASSLGQGPYEQYF	TGTGCCAGCAGTCTGGGACAGGGACCATACGAGCAGTACTTC
-	14	TRBV21-1	-	TRBJ2-1	CAGITEDSDNEQFF	TGTGCCGGTATTACGGAGGATTCAGATAATGAGCAGTTCTTC
-	12	TRBV2	-	TRBJ2-7	CASSEEWYEQYF	TGTGCCAGCAGTGAAGAGTGGTACGAGCAGTACTTC
-	14	TRBV5-1	few	TRBJ2-5	CASSLTGSAETQYF	TGCGCCAGCAGCTTGACAGGTTCTGCGGAGACCCAGTATTTC
TRBD2	15	TRBV4-1	-	TRBJ2-5	CASSTSGRRGETQYF	TGCGCCAGTAGTACTAGCGGGAGGCGGGGAGAGACCCAGTACTTC
TRBD1	16	TRBV28	-	TRBJ1-2	CASSSPGQGGYSGYTF	TGTGCCAGCAGTTCCCCCGGACAGGGTGGATATAGTGGCTACACCTTC
-	12	TRBV9	once	TRBJ2-1	CASSVLNNEQFF	TGTGCCAGCAGCGTACTCAACAATGAGCAGTTCTTC
-	13	TRBV25-1	once	TRBJ2-2	CASRIPNTGELFF	TGTGCCAGCAGGATACCAAACACCGGGGAGCTGTTTTTT
TRBD1	12	TRBV29-1	-	TRBJ1-1	CSAGTGYTEAFF	TGCAGCGCCGGGACAGGGTACACTGAAGCTTTCTTT
TRBD2	13	TRBV27	-	TRBJ2-1	CASSVGSGRNLFF	TGTGCCAGCAGCGTGGGGAGCGGGAGGAATCTGTTCTTC
TRBD2	16	TRBV20-1	-	TRBJ2-3	CSAIRAGLGFTDTQYF	TGCAGTGCTATCAGGGCAGGACTAGGATTTACAGATACGCAGTATTTT
-	17	TRBV7-9	once	TRBJ2-1	CASSLVERLRPSSEQFF	TGTGCCAGCAGCTTAGTAGAGCGACTCAGACCCTCCAGTGAGCAGTTCTTC
TRBD1	14	TRBV12-3/TRBV12-4	-	TRBJ1-4	CASSRQGYNEKLFF	TGTGCCAGCAGCAGACAGGGCTATAATGAAAAACTGTTTTTT
TRBD2	17	TRBV3-1	-	TRBJ2-3	CASSQDMREGGVDTQYF	TGTGCCAGCAGCCAAGATATGCGGGAGGGCGGCGTTGATACGCAGTATTTT